A selection of T cell receptor beta chains follows, all from one sample in a study of technical replicates of blood from a handful of donors. Some clones are missing from TCRdb's copy, which holds only in-frame ones; the method was immunoSEQ multiplex PCR. This sample yields approximately 75,000 clones, of which approximately 96% are seen a single time; 0.36% belongs to the top ten. Specimen: T cells isolated from PBMCs. These TCRs come from a human donor in good health. Each CDR3 is given with its conserved first and last residue. D genes are given only for firm matches. Not every row has a clone size; where given, it reads once, few, many or a size class.

d_gene	v_gene	abundance	j_gene	CDR3nt	CDR3aa
NA	TRBV27	NA	TRBJ1-2	TGTGCCAGCAGTTTTGGGAGGGGCGGCTATGGCTACACCTTC	CASSFGRGGYGYTF
TRBD2	TRBV9	NA	TRBJ2-5	TGTGCCAGCAGCTACAAACAAGGACTAGCGGGAGGGCTTAGGACGGAGACCCAGTACTTC	CASSYKQGLAGGLRTETQYF
NA	TRBV30	few	TRBJ1-5	TGTGCCTGGAGCCGTACAGGGAGTCAGCCCCAGCATTTT	CAWSRTGSQPQHF
NA	TRBV7-9	NA	TRBJ2-1	TGTGCCAGCAGCGATAGCGGCCCGAGGGTGGAGCAGTTCTTC	CASSDSGPRVEQFF
TRBD2	TRBV30	NA	TRBJ2-3	TGTGCCTGGAGTCGCGGGAGGAGAACAGATACGCAGTATTTT	CAWSRGRRTDTQYF
NA	TRBV27	few	TRBJ1-4	TGTGCCAGCAGTTTTAACTCCTTATCCTATAATGAAAAACTGTTTTTT	CASSFNSLSYNEKLFF
NA	TRBV11-2	once	TRBJ1-1	TGTGCCAGCAGCTTAGAGGACAGTGTGCAGGAAGCTTTCTTT	CASSLEDSVQEAFF
TRBD1	TRBV18	once	TRBJ1-1	TGTGCCAGCTCACGGGACAGCAACACTGAAGCTTTCTTT	CASSRDSNTEAFF
NA	TRBV25-1	once	TRBJ2-3	TGTGCCAGCAGTACGACTAGCACAGATACGCAGTATTTT	CASSTTSTDTQYF
TRBD1	TRBV29-1	NA	TRBJ1-1	TGCCAAGGGGGCTCAGACACTGAAGCTTTCTTT	CQGGSDTEAFF
TRBD2	TRBV5-1	NA	TRBJ2-7	TGCGCCAGCAGCTTGGAACTAGCGGGAAGGTACGAGCAGTACTTC	CASSLELAGRYEQYF
NA	TRBV10-3	NA	TRBJ1-5	TGTGCCATCAGTGCCCCTAATCAGCCCCAGCATTTT	CAISAPNQPQHF
NA	TRBV6-4	once	TRBJ2-1	TGTGCCAGCAGTGACAAGGTAGGCGGCGTGCAGTTCTTC	CASSDKVGGVQFF
TRBD1	TRBV29-1	NA	TRBJ1-5	TGCAGCGTTGAAACAGGGGGTTTGCAGCATTTT	CSVETGGLQHF
TRBD1	TRBV18	NA	TRBJ1-4	TGTGCCAGCTCTCATTCACAGGGGTTTTACGAAAAACTGTTTTTT	CASSHSQGFYEKLFF
TRBD1	TRBV5-4	NA	TRBJ2-2	TGTGCCAGCAGCTGGGGACAGGAGGGCACCGGGGAGCTGTTTTTT	CASSWGQEGTGELFF
NA	TRBV12-5	NA	TRBJ2-5	TGTGCTAGTGGTTTAGCGGTACAAGAGACCCAGTACTTC	CASGLAVQETQYF
NA	TRBV21-1	NA	TRBJ2-6	TGTGCCAGCAGCGAAGGGGCTCACGGGGCCAACGTCCTGACTTTC	CASSEGAHGANVLTF
TRBD1	TRBV13	NA	TRBJ2-3	TGTGCCAGCAGCCAGGACAGGGGGTCAGATACGCAGTATTTT	CASSQDRGSDTQYF
NA	TRBV6-5	NA	TRBJ2-7	TGTGCCAGCAAGGAACGGACATCCTCCTACGAGCAGTACTTC	CASKERTSSYEQYF
TRBD2	TRBV4-1	NA	TRBJ2-1	TGCGCCAGCAGCCAATCGACTAGCGGGAGCCACAATGAGCAGTTCTTC	CASSQSTSGSHNEQFF
NA	TRBV7-9	NA	TRBJ2-2	TGTGCCAGCAGCCACATACGCCGCAGGGACACCGGGGAGCTGTTTTTT	CASSHIRRRDTGELFF
TRBD2	TRBV7-9	NA	TRBJ2-1	TGTGCCAGCAGCTCCCGGAGCGGGAGCGGTCGGAATGAGCAGTTCTTC	CASSSRSGSGRNEQFF
NA	TRBV2	NA	TRBJ2-7	TGTGCCAGCACACGGGCCTACGAGCAGTACTTC	CASTRAYEQYF
NA	TRBV7-9	NA	TRBJ1-5	TGTGCCAGCAGCGCCCTCAGGGATCAGCCCCAGCATTTT	CASSALRDQPQHF
NA	TRBV6-1	NA	TRBJ1-2	TGTGCCAGCAGTGCCCCCATTCAGGGGAACTATGGCTACACCTTC	CASSAPIQGNYGYTF
NA	TRBV6-5	NA	TRBJ2-1	TGTGCCAGCAGACCACAGGGTAGTGAGCAGTTCTTC	CASRPQGSEQFF
NA	TRBV11-2	NA	TRBJ2-1	TGTGCCAGCAGCTTGCGCGGCACCGCCTCCTACAATGAGCAGTTCTTC	CASSLRGTASYNEQFF
NA	TRBV18	NA	TRBJ2-3	TGTGCCAGCTCACCACGGGTAGGGGAGGCAGATACGCAGTATTTT	CASSPRVGEADTQYF
TRBD1	TRBV29-1	NA	TRBJ2-7	TGCAGCGTTTCCCTAGGACAGGGATCCTACGAGCAGTACTTC	CSVSLGQGSYEQYF
TRBD2	TRBV19	NA	TRBJ2-3	TGTGCCAGTAGTATAGCAGCGGGGAGCACAGATACGCAGTATTTT	CASSIAAGSTDTQYF
NA	TRBV11-2	NA	TRBJ2-7	TGTGCCAGCAGCTCTGCAGGAGGCGAGCAGTACTTC	CASSSAGGEQYF
TRBD1	TRBV19	NA	TRBJ1-2	TGTGCCAGTAGTTCCGGGACAGGCCTAGCTAACTATGGCTACACCTTC	CASSSGTGLANYGYTF
NA	TRBV28	NA	TRBJ1-4	TGTGCCAGCAGTCCTGCCCCACTGGGGGCCTGGGGAAAACTGTTTTTT	CASSPAPLGAWGKLFF
TRBD2	TRBV27	NA	TRBJ2-3	TGTGCCAGCAGTTTATCGTGGCGGGAGGTCACAGATACGCAGTATTTT	CASSLSWREVTDTQYF
NA	TRBV28	NA	TRBJ1-1	TGTGCCAGCAGTTTACCTCGGCAGGAAATGGAAGCTTTCTTT	CASSLPRQEMEAFF
TRBD1	TRBV6-5	NA	TRBJ1-1	TGTGCCAGCACCCAGGGGGTAGGGTCCACTGAAGCTTTCTTT	CASTQGVGSTEAFF
NA	TRBV28	NA	TRBJ2-1	TGTGCCAGCAGTTTGAGGTCCTCCTACAATGAGCAGTTCTTC	CASSLRSSYNEQFF
NA	TRBV4-1	NA	TRBJ1-1	TGCGCCAGCAGCCAAGTTAGACTGGAGACAGAGATGAACACTGAAGCTTTCTTT	CASSQVRLETEMNTEAFF
TRBD1	TRBV11-1	NA	TRBJ1-3	TGTGCCAGCAGCGCCTCGGGACAGGAGTTTAGTAGGAACACCATATATTTT	CASSASGQEFSRNTIYF
TRBD2	TRBV5-1	NA	TRBJ2-1	TGCGCCAGCAGCTTGGGTGCGGGGACTAGTCATCTCGAGCAGTTCTTC	CASSLGAGTSHLEQFF
TRBD2	TRBV11-2	once	TRBJ2-1	TGTGCCGGCAGCTTAGGTGTTAGGGGACTAGCTTACGAGCAGTTCTTC	CAGSLGVRGLAYEQFF
NA	TRBV15	NA	TRBJ2-1	TGTGCCACCAGCAGACCTTTACTAGTTTCCAATGAGCAGTTCTTC	CATSRPLLVSNEQFF
TRBD1	TRBV5-1	NA	TRBJ1-2	TGCGCCAGCAGCTTGGGGGACAGGGGCTATGGCTACACCTTC	CASSLGDRGYGYTF
TRBD2	TRBV13	NA	TRBJ2-4	TGTGCCAGCAGCCAAACCGGGACTAGTTTGGACATTCAGTACTTC	CASSQTGTSLDIQYF
NA	TRBV19	NA	TRBJ1-2	TGTGCCAGTAGTGAACAGGGAGATAAGGGCTACACCTTC	CASSEQGDKGYTF
NA	TRBV9	NA	TRBJ2-5	TGTGCCAGCAGCGTAGTTGGGCGGGATCAAGAGACCCAGTACTTC	CASSVVGRDQETQYF
NA	TRBV28	NA	TRBJ2-1	TGTGCCAGCAACGCCCTGGAGGACTACTCCTACAATGAGCAGTTCTTC	CASNALEDYSYNEQFF
TRBD2	TRBV7-2	NA	TRBJ2-4	TGTGCCAGCAGCCATACCGGGACTAGCGGGATCTGGGCCAAAAACATTCAGTACTTC	CASSHTGTSGIWAKNIQYF
TRBD1	TRBV10-3	NA	TRBJ1-3	TGTGCCACGGGGACAGACTCTGGAAACACCATATATTTT	CATGTDSGNTIYF
TRBD1	TRBV30	NA	TRBJ2-7	TGTGCCTGCGCCGGGACAGGGAACGACGAGCAGTACTTC	CACAGTGNDEQYF
TRBD1	TRBV29-1	NA	TRBJ2-5	TGCAGCGTTGATGAGGGGGCGACCCAGTACTTC	CSVDEGATQYF
NA	TRBV6-1	NA	TRBJ2-7	TGTGCCAGCAGTGAAGGTCCGGGATTAACCTACGAGCAGTACTTC	CASSEGPGLTYEQYF
TRBD1	TRBV25-1	NA	TRBJ1-1	TGTGCCAGCAGTGAATATAAGGGCGACAGGGTATCTATCACTGAAGCTTTCTTT	CASSEYKGDRVSITEAFF
TRBD1	TRBV13	NA	TRBJ1-1	TGTGCCAGCAGCGCCACAGGGGCCGCTTTCTTT	CASSATGAAFF
NA	TRBV9	NA	TRBJ1-2	TGTGCCAGCAGCGTAGAGGACAGCCTCTATGGCTACACCTTC	CASSVEDSLYGYTF
TRBD2	TRBV6-5	NA	TRBJ2-1	TGTGCCAGCAGTTACCTAGCGGGAGGCAAAAATGAGCAGTTCTTC	CASSYLAGGKNEQFF
NA	TRBV5-4	NA	TRBJ2-3	TGTGCCAGCAGCTTGTCCGGGGATACGCAGTATTTT	CASSLSGDTQYF